This entry describes one T cell receptor beta chain. This sample was included in a study of blood T cell repertoires in COVID-19. The repertoire was sequenced with immunoSEQ multiplex PCR; TCRdb's copy has only in-frame clones and lacks some. Of some 71,000 clones detected, around 90% appear once; the ten largest clones hold 5% to 6.5%. Sequencing was done on a sample of peripheral blood. This TCR came from a man aged 50-60 years with acute or convalescent COVID-19.

Here the CDR3 reads CASSLRRDSYEQYF. DNA for the CDR3: TGTGCCAGCAGCTTGAGACGGGACAGCTACGAGCAGTACTTC. V gene TRBV7-2 combines with J gene TRBJ2-7; 7 bases match TRBD1. Trimming at V came to 3 bases and at J to 3 bases, leaving 5 bases not matched to a gene. CDR3 size: 14 residues. The germline CDR1 and CDR2 sequences are SGHTA and FQGNSA.